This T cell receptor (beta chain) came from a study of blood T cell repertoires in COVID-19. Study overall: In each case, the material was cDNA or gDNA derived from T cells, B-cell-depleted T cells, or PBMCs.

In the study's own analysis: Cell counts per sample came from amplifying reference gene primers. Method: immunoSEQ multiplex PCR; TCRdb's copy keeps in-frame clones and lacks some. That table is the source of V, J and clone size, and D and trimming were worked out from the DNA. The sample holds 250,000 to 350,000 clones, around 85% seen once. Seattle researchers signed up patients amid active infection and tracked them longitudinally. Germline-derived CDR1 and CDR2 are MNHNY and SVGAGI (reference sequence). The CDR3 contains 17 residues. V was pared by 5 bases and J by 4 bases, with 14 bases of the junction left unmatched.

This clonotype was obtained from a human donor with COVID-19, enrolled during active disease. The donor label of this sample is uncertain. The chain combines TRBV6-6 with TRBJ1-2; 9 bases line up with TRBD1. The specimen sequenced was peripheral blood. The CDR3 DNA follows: TGTGCCAGCAGTCCCCGGGACAGGGAGTCCCTGGGCTATGGCTACACCTTC. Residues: CASSPRDRESLGYGYTF.